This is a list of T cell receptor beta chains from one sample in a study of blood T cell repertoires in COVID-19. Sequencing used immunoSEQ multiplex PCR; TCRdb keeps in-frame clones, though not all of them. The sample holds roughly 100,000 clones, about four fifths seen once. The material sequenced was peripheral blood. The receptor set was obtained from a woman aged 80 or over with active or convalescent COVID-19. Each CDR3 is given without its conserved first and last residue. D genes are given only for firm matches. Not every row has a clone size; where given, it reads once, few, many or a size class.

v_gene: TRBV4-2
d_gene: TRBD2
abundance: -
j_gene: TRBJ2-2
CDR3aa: ASSQDTSGSFNPGELF

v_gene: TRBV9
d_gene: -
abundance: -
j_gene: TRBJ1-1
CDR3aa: ASSVGNIGTEAF

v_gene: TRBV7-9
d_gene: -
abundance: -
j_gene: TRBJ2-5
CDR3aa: ASSLGDSRQETQY

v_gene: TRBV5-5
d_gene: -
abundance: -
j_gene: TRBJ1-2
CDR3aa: ASSRGPDLGDGYT

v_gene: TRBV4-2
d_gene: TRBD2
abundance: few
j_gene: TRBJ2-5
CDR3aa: ASSQNPGLAGGGETQY

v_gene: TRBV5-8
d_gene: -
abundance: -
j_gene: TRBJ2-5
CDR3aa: ASAARVTGQETQY

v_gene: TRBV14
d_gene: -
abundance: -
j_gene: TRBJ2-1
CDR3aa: ASSAYNEQF

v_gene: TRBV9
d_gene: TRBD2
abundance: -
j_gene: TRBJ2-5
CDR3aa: ASSVGANGRVETQY

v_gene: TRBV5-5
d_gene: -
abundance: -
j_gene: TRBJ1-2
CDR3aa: ASSFTGNLIYGYT

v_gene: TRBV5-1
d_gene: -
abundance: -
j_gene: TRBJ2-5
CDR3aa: ASSLSGGPQETQY

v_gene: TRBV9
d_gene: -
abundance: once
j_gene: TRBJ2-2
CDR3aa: ASSDQGITGELF

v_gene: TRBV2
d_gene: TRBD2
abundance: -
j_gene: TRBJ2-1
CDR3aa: ASSRTSLEFNEQF

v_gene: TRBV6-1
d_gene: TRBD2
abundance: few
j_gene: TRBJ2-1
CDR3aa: ASSGRAGEFGNEQF

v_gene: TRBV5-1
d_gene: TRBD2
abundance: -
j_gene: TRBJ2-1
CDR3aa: ASSSTSGSAEQF

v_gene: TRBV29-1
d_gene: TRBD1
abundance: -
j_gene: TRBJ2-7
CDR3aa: SVPSRDRGSYEQY

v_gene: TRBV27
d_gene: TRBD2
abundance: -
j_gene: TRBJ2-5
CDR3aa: ASSFVGLAGGETQY

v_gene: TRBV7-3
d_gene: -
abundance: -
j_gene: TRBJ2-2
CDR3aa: ASSLRVAGELF

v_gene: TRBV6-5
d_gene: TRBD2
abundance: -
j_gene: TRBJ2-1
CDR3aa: ASSSTSGKQF

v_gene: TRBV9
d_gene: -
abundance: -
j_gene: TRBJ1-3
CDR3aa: ASSAGQYSGNTIY

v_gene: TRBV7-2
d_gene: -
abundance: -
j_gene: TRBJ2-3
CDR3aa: ASTLQQSDTQY

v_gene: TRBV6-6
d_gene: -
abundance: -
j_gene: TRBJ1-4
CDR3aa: ASVGGATNEKLF

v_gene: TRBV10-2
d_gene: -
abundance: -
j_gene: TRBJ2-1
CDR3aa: ASRHSKYNEQF

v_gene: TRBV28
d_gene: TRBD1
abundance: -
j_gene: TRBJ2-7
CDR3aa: AVTEGAREQY

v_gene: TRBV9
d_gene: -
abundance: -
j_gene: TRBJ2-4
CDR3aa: ASSGSGAQY

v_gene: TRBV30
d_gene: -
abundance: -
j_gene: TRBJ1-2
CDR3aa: AWSETRAGYT

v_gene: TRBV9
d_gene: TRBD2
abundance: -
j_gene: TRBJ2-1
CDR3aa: ASSGGPSGRSEQF

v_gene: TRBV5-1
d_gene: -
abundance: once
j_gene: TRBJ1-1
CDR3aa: ASSPRTENTEAF

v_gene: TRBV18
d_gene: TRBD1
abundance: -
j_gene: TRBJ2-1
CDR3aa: ASSPHGTGPYNEQF

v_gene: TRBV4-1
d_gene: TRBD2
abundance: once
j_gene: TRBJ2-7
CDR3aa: ASSQEGWTSGSYEQY

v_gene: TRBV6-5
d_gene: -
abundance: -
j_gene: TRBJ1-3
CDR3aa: ASSPGSYSGNTIY

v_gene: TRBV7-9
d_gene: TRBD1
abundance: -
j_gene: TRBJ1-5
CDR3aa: ASSLVPGQGRYSNQPQH

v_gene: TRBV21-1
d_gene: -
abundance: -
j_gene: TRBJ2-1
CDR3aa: ANEGTSGTSYNEQF

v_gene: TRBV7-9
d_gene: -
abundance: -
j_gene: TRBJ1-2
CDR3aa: ASSLGQNDGYT

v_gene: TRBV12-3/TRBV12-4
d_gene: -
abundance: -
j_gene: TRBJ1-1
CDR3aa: ASKRNTEAF

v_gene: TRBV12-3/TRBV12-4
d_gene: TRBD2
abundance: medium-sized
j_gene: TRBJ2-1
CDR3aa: ASWTSGNNEQF

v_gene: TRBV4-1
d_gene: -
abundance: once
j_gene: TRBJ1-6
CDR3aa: ASSQDRGFNNSPLH

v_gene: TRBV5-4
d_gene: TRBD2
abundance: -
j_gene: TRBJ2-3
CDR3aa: ASSRSGGSTDTQY